This T cell receptor beta chain comes out of a study of cytomegalovirus exposure and HLA in healthy donors. Study-level background: The 110 or so validation repertoires used a platform that matched the one used for the roughly 650 first-cohort repertoires, as a later analysis reported.

The study, taken as a whole, reports: Despite most TCR sequences being rare, some public TCRs occurred in many donors. In the roughly 110 validation repertoires, just under 95% of cluster scores exceeded 0, per a later analysis. The study listed approximately 160 cytomegalovirus-associated TCR beta chains.

V was clipped by 8 bases and J by 1 base; unmatched bases: 7. The CDR3 extends over 14 amino acids. Germline V gives CDR1 MDHEN, CDR2 SYDVKM. Clones were sequenced by immunoSEQ multiplex PCR, and TCRdb holds only the in-frame ones, with some missing. This table holds around 70,000 clones, about 89% found once. This clone was seen a few times. Antigen specificity is unknown. The sequenced sample consisted of PBMCs. The V and J genes are TRBV28 and TRBJ2-7; TRBD1 matches at 8 bases. The sequence came from a man between 18 and 35 years old in good health and CMV-seronegative. DNA of the CDR3: TGTGCCAGCCATCGACAGGGGAGATCCTACGAGCAGTACTTC. Protein: CASHRQGRSYEQYF.